These 31 T cell receptor beta chains were all obtained from the same sample, sequenced in a study of graft-versus-host responses after intestinal transplantation. TCRdb keeps only in-frame clones here, not all; method: immunoSEQ multiplex PCR. The sample lists some 100,000 clones, about 90% seen once, with about 6.3% in the top ten. For these receptors, no antigen is known. Sample: unstimulated CD8+ T cells sorted from spleen or lymph node cells, taken before intestinal transplant. These receptors came from a human donor who received an intestinal transplant.

This chain connects TRBV7-6 to TRBJ2-7, with D unclear. Germline V gene lookup returns CDR1 SGHVS and CDR2 FNYEAQ. The length of the CDR3 is 16 residues. Deletions cut 3 bases from V and 5 bases from J, with 20 bases between. The CDR3 spells CASSLRFVTKGDEQYF. The DNA of the CDR3 is TGTGCCAGCAGCTTGAGATTCGTAACAAAGGGCGACGAGCAGTACTTC. Variable domain in full (rest from reference TRBV7-6 and TRBJ2-7): GAGVSQSPRYKVTKRGQDVALRCDPISGHVSLYWYRQALGQGPEFLTYFNYEAQQDKSGLPNDRFSAERPEGSISTLTIQRTEQRDSAMYRCASSLRFVTKGDEQYFGPGTRLTVT.

This rearrangement joins TRBV7-9 to TRBJ2-7; D possibly corresponds to TRBD2 (5 bases). Between the trimmed V and J ends, which lost 2 bases and 4 bases, there was a span of 6 bases. The CDR3 is made up of 12 amino acids. The germline gives CDR1 SEHNR, CDR2 FQNEAQ (reference sequence). The CDR3 loop is CASSLRGYEQYF. The CDR3 DNA sequence: TGTGCCAGCAGCTTACGGGGATACGAGCAGTACTTC.

The chain recombines TRBV6-4 with TRBJ2-6; D gene unclear. The germline V and J ends were trimmed by 6 bases and 3 bases, with 9 bases remaining between them. The CDR3 is 14 residues long. Germline CDR1 MRHNA, CDR2 SNTAGT. CDR3 amino acids: CASRHLSGANVLTF. The CDR3 DNA is TGTGCCAGCAGGCACTTGAGTGGGGCCAACGTCCTGACTTTC.

V usage is TRBV10-1 and J usage is TRBJ2-7, with 7 bases that match TRBD1. This CDR3 is 16 amino acids long. V lost 1 base to trimming and J lost 3 bases; unmatched junction nucleotides: 9. The germline gives CDR1 WNHNN, CDR2 SYGVQD (reference sequence). The CDR3 loop reads CASSEFRDSTFYEQYF. For the CDR3, the DNA is TGCGCCAGCAGTGAGTTTAGGGACAGTACCTTCTACGAGCAGTACTTC.

The rearrangement joins TRBV5-5 to TRBJ1-1; no reliable D call. V was cut by 4 bases and J by 7 bases, with 11 bases left in between. Looked up from germline, CDR1 is SGHKS and CDR2 is YYEKEE (reference sequence). This CDR3 contains 12 residues. CDR3 DNA sequence: TGTGCCAGCAGCGGAGGTGGGGTTGAAGCTTTCTTT. Translated, it gives CASSGGGVEAFF.

This clone was recorded only once. This sequence joins TRBV15 and TRBJ2-1; 10 bases map to TRBD2. The CDR3 spans 17 residues. Germline assignment: CDR1 LNHNV and CDR2 YYDKDF (reference sequence). Unmatched junction bases numbered 14, after V lost 5 bases and J lost 7 bases. The CDR3 coding sequence is TGTGCCACCAGCTCACCCTCTTTAGCGGGGGGATTAAATGAGCAGTTCTTC. Translating it yields CATSSPSLAGGLNEQFF.

This clone has only one observation. V gene TRBV5-1 combines with J gene TRBJ1-5, with a possible D match to TRBD1 (6 bases). Germline V gene sequence: CDR1 SGHRS, CDR2 YFSETQ. The V end was cut by 0 bases, the J end by 2 bases, with 9 bases between. This CDR3 is 15 amino acids long. CDR3 nucleotide sequence: TGCGCCAGCAGCTTGGCCGCAGGGGGCAATCAGCCCCAGCATTTT. The encoded protein is CASSLAAGGNQPQHF.

This sequence joins TRBV6-5 and TRBJ2-2; unclear D gene. V lost 6 bases, J lost 0 bases, and 5 bases lay in between. The germline V gene encodes CDR1 MNHEY and CDR2 SVGAGI. The CDR3 consists of 13 residues. The chain's CDR3 is CASRAANTGELFF. The CDR3 DNA reads as TGTGCCAGCAGGGCAGCGAACACCGGGGAGCTGTTTTTT.

The gene calls are TRBV29-1 and TRBJ1-2; D unresolved. Germline CDR1 and CDR2: SQVTM and ANQGSEA. Between the trimmed V and J ends, which lost 1 base and 5 bases, there was a span of 11 bases. CDR3 length: 13 residues. The CDR3 sequence is CSVEVPSLYGYTF. The DNA of the CDR3 is TGCAGCGTTGAAGTACCGTCCCTTTATGGCTACACCTTC.

The genes are TRBV20-1 and TRBJ2-7; D unresolved. CDR3 size: 11 residues. From germline, CDR1 is DFQATT and CDR2 SNEGSKA (reference sequence). V lost 6 bases and J lost 3, with 9 bases in between. This chain's CDR3 is CSAPVGYEQYF. The CDR3 DNA reads TGCAGTGCCCCGGTGGGCTACGAGCAGTACTTC.

This clone was detected only once. The rearrangement uses TRBV28 and TRBJ2-7; the D is unclear. CDR1 is MDHEN and CDR2 is SYDVKM in the germline V gene. CDR3 size: 12 residues. Trimming cost V 2 bases and J 4 bases, with 6 bases left between them. CDR3 sequence: CASSLALYEQYF. The CDR3 DNA sequence: TGTGCCAGCAGTTTAGCCTTATACGAGCAGTACTTC.

This sequence joins TRBV5-1 and TRBJ2-1; 10 bases match TRBD2. Germline trimming cut 4 bases from V and 0 bases from J; bases unmatched to any gene: 13. The CDR3 totals 19 residues. The germline V gene has CDR1 SGHRS and CDR2 YFSETQ. The CDR3 region is CASSDWEGLAEHSYNEQFF. The CDR3 DNA follows: TGCGCCAGCAGCGACTGGGAAGGACTAGCGGAACACTCCTACAATGAGCAGTTCTTC.

The chain links TRBV13 to TRBJ2-5; no clear D gene. Trimming removed 4 bases from V and 3 bases from J, with 21 bases in between. This CDR3 comprises 17 residues. Germline V CDR1 and CDR2: PRHDT, FYEKMQ (reference sequence). This CDR3 is CASSCPPETQSKETQYF. The CDR3 DNA follows: TGTGCCAGCAGCTGCCCTCCAGAAACGCAATCCAAAGAGACCCAGTACTTC.

The gene calls are TRBV6-5 and TRBJ2-5; TRBD2 matches at 8 bases. The V gene end was trimmed by 5 bases and the J gene end by 4 bases; junction bases not matched to a gene: 0. The germline V gene encodes CDR1 MNHEY and CDR2 SVGAGI. The CDR3 is 12 amino acids. CDR3: CASSLAGETQYF. The CDR3 DNA reads as TGTGCCAGCAGTCTAGCGGGAGAGACCCAGTACTTC.

This chain connects TRBV11-1 to TRBJ1-1; no firm D call. Germline lookup yields CDR1 SGHAT and CDR2 FQDESV (reference sequence). There are 15 residues in the CDR3. Trimming pared 5 bases from V and 7 bases from J, leaving 20 bases between. DNA for the CDR3: TGTGCCAGCAGCCCCCCCCTTGAGACTGCATTTGAAGCTTTCTTT. Amino acids: CASSPPLETAFEAFF.

The rearrangement links TRBV12-1 to TRBJ2-2; no DNA check was done on the table's D call, TRBD2. TRBV12-1 is noted as a pseudogene. The CDR3 is made up of 12 amino acids. CDR3 residues: CASSSYTGELFF. The CDR3 DNA reads TGTGCCAGCAGCTCCTACACCGGGGAGCTGTTTTTT.

This chain links TRBV4-1 with TRBJ2-2; TRBD1 aligns across 10 bases. The J segment lost 0 bases and the V segment lost 4 bases, leaving 2 bases of the junction unmatched. This CDR3 comprises 16 residues. Germline V gene sequence: CDR1 MGHRA, CDR2 YSYEKL. The CDR3 sequence: CASSPTGGPNTGELFF. For the CDR3, the DNA is TGCGCCAGCAGCCCGACAGGGGGCCCGAACACCGGGGAGCTGTTTTTT.

With respect to this clone: One end of the junction varies from germline; a read error may be responsible. The J gene is TRBJ2-1, the V gene TRBV7-6; 7 nucleotides line up with TRBD1. This CDR3 region has 12 residues. Germline V CDR1 and CDR2: SGHVS, FNYEAQ. The CDR3 reads CAGSQGDNEQFF. The CDR3 region has the DNA TGTGCCGGCAGCCAGGGGGACAATGAGCAGTTCTTC.

Comment on this clone: The same CDR3 also results from other DNA sequences found in this sample. The chain couples TRBV15 to TRBJ2-1; no clear D. The CDR3 covers 18 residues. Trimming left V 2 bases short and J 0 bases short, with 17 bases between. Germline CDR1 and CDR2: LNHNV and YYDKDF (reference sequence). The CDR3 sequence: CATSRYPPSGTSYNEQFF. The CDR3 DNA reads as TGTGCCACCAGCAGATATCCCCCTTCCGGTACCTCCTACAATGAGCAGTTCTTC. The complete variable domain, with remaining parts taken from reference TRBV15 and TRBJ2-1, reads DAMVIQNPRYQVTQFGKPVTLSCSQTLNHNVMYWYQQKSSQAPKLLFHYYDKDFNNEADTPDNFQSRRPNTSFCFLDIRSPGLGDTAMYLCATSRYPPSGTSYNEQFFGPGTRLTVL.

This clone has more than one count but fewer than ten. Other DNA variants within this sample encode the same CDR3. The J gene is TRBJ2-5, the V gene TRBV11-2; D ambiguous. Germline loops: CDR1 SGHAT, CDR2 FQNNGV. With 1 base removed from V and 5 bases from J, the gap between germline ends came to 2 bases. The CDR3 is 11 amino acids. CDR3 amino acids: CASSLGETQYF. CDR3 nucleotides: TGTGCCAGCAGCTTAGGGGAGACCCAGTACTTC.

The chain is built from TRBV5-1 and TRBJ2-2, with a possible D match to TRBD1 (6 bases). Between the trimmed V and J ends, which lost 4 bases and 5 bases, there was a span of 15 bases. Looked up from germline, CDR1 is SGHRS and CDR2 is YFSETQ. The CDR3 totals 15 residues. The CDR3 DNA follows: TGCGCCAGCAGCCCGGACAGTTTATGGACCGGGGAGCTGTTTTTT. Residues: CASSPDSLWTGELFF. Looking up the rest from reference TRBV5-1 and TRBJ2-2 gives the full variable domain: KAGVTQTPRYLIKTRGQQVTLSCSPISGHRSVSWYQQTPGQGLQFLFEYFSETQRNKGNFPGRFSGRQFSNSRSEMNVSTLELGDSALYLCASSPDSLWTGELFFGEGSRLTVL.

The gene calls are TRBV5-4 and TRBJ2-5, with D perhaps being TRBD1 or TRBD2 (6 bases each). Germline V CDR1 and CDR2: SGHNT, YYREEE (reference sequence). Trimming took off 4 bases at V and 4 bases at J, with 11 bases between the two ends. The CDR3 is 13 amino acids. The CDR3 protein is CASSGGRGETQYF. In DNA form, the CDR3 reads TGTGCCAGCAGCGGGGGGCGGGGAGAGACCCAGTACTTC.

The rearrangement joins TRBV5-1 to TRBJ2-3, with D maybe TRBD2 (5 bases). CDR3 length: 14 residues. Germline assignment: CDR1 SGHRS and CDR2 YFSETQ. Trimming removed 4 bases at V and 3 bases at J, with 12 bases between. The CDR3 DNA sequence: TGCGCCAGCAGCGACCCGCCGGGAACAGATACGCAGTATTTT. Protein: CASSDPPGTDTQYF. The full variable domain, its missing parts supplied by reference TRBV5-1 and TRBJ2-3, is KAGVTQTPRYLIKTRGQQVTLSCSPISGHRSVSWYQQTPGQGLQFLFEYFSETQRNKGNFPGRFSGRQFSNSRSEMNVSTLELGDSALYLCASSDPPGTDTQYFGPGTRLTVL.

This clone came up once. One end of the junction does not line up with germline, which may come from a read error. This sequence joins TRBV7-6 and TRBJ2-1, with D unclear. The CDR3 has 15 residues. From germline, CDR1 is SGHVS and CDR2 FNYEAQ. DNA for the CDR3: TGTGCCAGCACCTTACGGATCCCCCCTTACAATGAGCAGTTCTTC. It yields the protein CASTLRIPPYNEQFF. The variable domain in full, with the rest retrieved from reference TRBV7-6 and TRBJ2-1, is GAGVSQSPRYKVTKRGQDVALRCDPISGHVSLYWYRQALGQGPEFLTYFNYEAQQDKSGLPNDRFSAERPEGSISTLTIQRTEQRDSAMYRCASTLRIPPYNEQFFGPGTRLTVL.

The chain employs TRBV6-5 and TRBJ2-1, with unresolved D. Looked up from germline, CDR1 is MNHEY and CDR2 is SVGAGI. V was clipped by 1 base and J by 6 bases, with 13 bases between them. The CDR3 length is 15 residues. CDR3 sequence: CASSYLKDPFNEQFF. The DNA of the CDR3 is TGTGCCAGCAGTTACTTAAAGGACCCGTTCAATGAGCAGTTCTTC.

In this sample, this clone turned up many times. The sample contains more than one DNA sequence encoding this CDR3. This chain connects TRBV6-1 to TRBJ2-3; 11 bases agree with TRBD1. Germline-derived CDR1 and CDR2 are MNHNS and SASEGT. This CDR3 region has 15 residues. V lost 1 base and J lost 4; bases outside the gene matches: 1. The CDR3 is CASSEGTGGADTQYF. The CDR3 nucleotides read TGTGCCAGCAGTGAAGGGACAGGGGGCGCAGATACGCAGTATTTT.

J is TRBJ2-7 and V is TRBV13; 9 bases match TRBD2. V gave up 3 bases and J gave up 1 base; unmatched junction bases: 4. Germline CDR1 PRHDT, CDR2 FYEKMQ (reference sequence). This CDR3 comprises 15 residues. The CDR3 nucleotides are TGTGCCAGCAGCTTTAGCGGGAGAGCGTCCTACGAGCAGTACTTC. It is translated as CASSFSGRASYEQYF.

The rearrangement links TRBV20-1 to TRBJ2-7; D remains unclear. The CDR3 contains 10 residues. CDR1 DFQATT and CDR2 SNEGSKA come from the germline V gene (reference sequence). V was shortened by 6 bases and J by 3 bases, with 6 bases between the two germline ends. The chain's CDR3 is CSAGNYEQYF. DNA of the CDR3: TGCAGTGCGGGAAACTACGAGCAGTACTTC.

The chain joins TRBV28 to TRBJ2-3; D may be TRBD2 (6 bases). This CDR3 has 14 amino acids. Germline values: CDR1 MDHEN, CDR2 SYDVKM. The V end lost 5 bases, the J end lost 3 bases, and 12 bases lay between the germline ends. CDR3 sequence reads: CASSPEGRTDTQYF. The CDR3 region has the DNA TGTGCCAGCAGTCCGGAGGGCCGAACAGATACGCAGTATTTT.

This chain connects TRBV5-1 to TRBJ1-5; D gene uncertain. The CDR3 runs 13 residues. Trimming cost V 0 bases and J 3 bases, with 4 bases left between them. CDR1 and CDR2 (germline): SGHRS, YFSETQ. CDR3: CASSLAPNQPQHF. CDR3 bases: TGCGCCAGCAGCTTGGCGCCCAATCAGCCCCAGCATTTT.

The J gene is TRBJ2-2, the V gene TRBV27; a possible D gene is TRBD1 (5 bases). V gave up 2 bases and J gave up 3 bases, with 13 bases separating them. This CDR3 is built from 16 residues. Germline CDR1 and CDR2: MNHEY and SMNVEV (reference sequence). CDR3 sequence (DNA): TGTGCCAGCAGTTTAAGCCCAGGGTGGGACACCGGGGAGCTGTTTTTT. Residues: CASSLSPGWDTGELFF.